This entry features one T cell receptor beta chain sequence. Donors were healthy Caucasian individuals from Russia aged about 6 to 90. The data were taken from a study of blood T cells in healthy people across ages. The wider study: About one barcoded TCR beta cDNA was captured per two T cells.

The J segment lost 6 bases and the V segment lost 1 base, leaving 8 bases of the junction unmatched. Looked up from germline, CDR1 is SEHNR and CDR2 is FQNEAQ (reference sequence). The length of the CDR3 is 15 residues. The use of a sample-barcoded 5' primer and a J-beta primer mix characterized a second PCR of roughly 6 to 11 cycles. A template-switch adaptor containing 12 random nucleotides labeled each cDNA molecule. TCRdb reanalysed the 5' RACE reads using MiXCR and keeps one entry per CDR3 protein. Among over 1,500,000 distinct CDR3 sequences listed, about 50% were seen once. The gene calls are TRBV7-9 and TRBJ1-2; 7 positions match TRBD1. The source of this sequence is a woman in her forties in good health. What was sequenced was blood. As DNA, the CDR3 is TGTGCCAGCAGCTTAGTTCTTACAGGGGTAGATGGCTACACCTTC. This gives the protein CASSLVLTGVDGYTF. The full variable domain, rest sourced from reference TRBV7-9 and TRBJ1-2, is DTGVSQNPRHKITKRGQNVTFRCDPISEHNRLYWYRQTLGQGPEFLTYFQNEAQLEKSRLLSDRFSAERPKGSFSTLEIQRTEQGDSAMYLCASSLVLTGVDGYTFGSGTRLTVV.